This T cell receptor beta chain was sequenced for a study of metastatic and nonmetastatic thyroid tumors (dated by TCRdb to about 2020). Background on the whole study: Repertoires were compared across peripheral blood and tumor or nodule tissue samples from malignant and benign thyroid patients. General conclusions and limits of the study: In both blood and tumor samples, malignant tumors were reported to have significantly higher TCR beta diversity than benign nodules.

No patient had received any treatment before thyroid surgery. Patient clinical samples collected from the early 2010s to the late 2010s were retrospectively analysed using T-cell receptor beta sequencing. Judged by its sample share, this clone qualifies as medium-sized (0.01 to 0.1%). No cognate antigen has been identified for it. No clone much larger than this one lies a single base away; base qualities are absent. Libraries were made using PCR. These reads were obtained on an Illumina HiSeq 4000. High-throughput sequencing was used to profile the TCR beta-chain CDR3 region of each patient. Turning to the authors' computational methods: CDR3 differences across clinicopathological groups were used to build a classifier for discriminating distant-metastatic papillary thyroid cancer patients. The Shannon index was used to measure repertoire diversity, and the Morisita-Horn index was used to measure how similar tumor and blood repertoires were. TCRdb cleaned the public reads at Q25 with fastp, built clones with MiXCR and kept in-frame beta chains. The authors' filters were not applied to this entry. Within this sample are just over 20,000 clones, with around a sixth of them counted one time only. The ten largest clones add up to about 19% of the sample.

Relative to germline, V is 5 bases shorter and J is 0 bases shorter, with 7 bases between their ends. The CDR3 measures 13 amino acids from cysteine to phenylalanine. Just the 39-base CDR3 DNA is kept, in frame starting at base 1. Input material: blood. The origin of this receptor is a female donor with papillary thyroid cancer or a benign thyroid nodule (not recorded which). Some clones in this sample may be carry-over from other donors' samples. The sequence links TRBV12-3 or TRBV12-4 to TRBJ1-2; the D gene cannot be resolved reliably. The nucleotide sequence reads as follows: TGTGCCAGCAGTGCTACAGCTAACTATGGCTACACCTTC. This translates into CASSATANYGYTF.